Listed here are 14 T cell receptor beta chains from one sample, sequenced in a study of blood T cell repertoires in COVID-19. Assay used: immunoSEQ multiplex PCR; TCRdb lists only in-frame clones, some missing. Among 76,000 or so clones listed, around 88% were seen once. The sequencing sample was made of peripheral blood. These receptors originate from a man aged 25 to 40 with acute or convalescent COVID-19.

The rearrangement joins TRBV9 to TRBJ2-1, with a weak D call TRBD2 (5 bases). CDR3 length: 12 residues. The germline gives CDR1 SGDLS, CDR2 YYNGEE. Trimming cost V 3 bases and J 4 bases, with 5 bases left between them. The CDR3 is CASSGLYNEQFF. The CDR3 DNA sequence: TGTGCCAGCAGCGGACTATACAATGAGCAGTTCTTC.

This clone was detected once. J is TRBJ1-1 and V is TRBV10-3, with 8 bases fitting TRBD1. CDR1 is ENHRY, CDR2 SYGVKD, per germline. CDR3 size: 11 residues. Germline trimming cut 6 bases from V and 9 bases from J; bases unmatched to any gene: 3. The CDR3 spells CAIRDRGKAFF. The CDR3 nucleotides are TGTGCCATCAGAGACAGGGGTAAAGCTTTCTTT.

The chain links TRBV19 to TRBJ1-5, with 8 bases that match TRBD1. V dropped 5 bases and J dropped 6; count of bases not matched to a gene: 6. Germline CDR1 LNHDA, CDR2 SQIVND (reference sequence). This CDR3 spans 14 amino acids. CDR3 in amino acids: CASSVGQGGQPQHF. CDR3 sequence (DNA): TGTGCCAGTAGTGTTGGACAGGGCGGTCAGCCCCAGCATTTT.

The CDR3 spells CASSYDRNTEAFF. CDR3 bases: TGTGCCAGCAGCTATGACAGAAACACTGAAGCTTTCTTT. The rearrangement uses TRBV28 and TRBJ1-1; tentative D call: TRBD1 (5 bases). Germline V gives CDR1 MDHEN, CDR2 SYDVKM. CDR3 length equals 13 residues. Deletions cut 6 bases from V and 2 bases from J, with 10 bases between.

This clone came up once. The rearrangement links TRBV28 to TRBJ2-3; D possibly corresponds to TRBD1 (7 bases). The V end was cut by 5 bases, the J end by 2 bases, with 14 bases between. Germline V gene lookup returns CDR1 MDHEN and CDR2 SYDVKM. The CDR3 has 15 residues. CDR3 sequence reads: CASSRRDRVTDTQYF. CDR3 sequence (DNA): TGTGCCAGCAGTCGGAGGGACAGAGTCACAGATACGCAGTATTTT.

The chain recombines TRBV9 with TRBJ2-1; D is possibly TRBD2 (6 bases). The germline gives CDR1 SGDLS, CDR2 YYNGEE. This CDR3 has 13 amino acids. V gave up 2 bases and J gave up 5 bases, with 8 bases separating them. The DNA for the CDR3 is TGTGCCAGCAGCGTCGGGAGCAACAATGAGCAGTTCTTC. The encoded protein is CASSVGSNNEQFF.

The V call is TRBV7-8, the J call TRBJ2-3; 8 bases map to TRBD1. The CDR3 sequence is 16 residues long. V lost 5 bases to trimming and J lost 2 bases; unmatched junction nucleotides: 9. The germline gives CDR1 SGHVS, CDR2 FQNEAQ. CDR3 in amino acids: CASSARTGPPTDTQYF. Written as DNA, the CDR3 is TGTGCCAGCAGCGCCCGGACAGGGCCTCCCACAGATACGCAGTATTTT.

The chain combines TRBV11-2 with TRBJ2-7; the match to TRBD2 covers 9 bases. The CDR3 extends over 15 amino acids. Losses at the gene ends were 5 bases for V and 4 bases for J; bases not matched to a gene: 9. The germline CDR1 and CDR2 sequences are SGHAT and FQNNGV. The CDR3 DNA reads as TGTGCCAGCAGCCATGTCGCAAGCGGGAGGTACGAGCAGTACTTC. Translated: CASSHVASGRYEQYF.

This clone occurred once. The CDR3 nucleotides are TGTGCCAGCAGCGCGGACTACTCTGGGGCCAACGTCCTGACTTTC. It encodes CASSADYSGANVLTF. The chain has TRBV9 and TRBJ2-6; possibly TRBD2 for D (6 bases). Germline V gene data show CDR1 as SGDLS and CDR2 as YYNGEE. This CDR3 contains 15 residues. V was clipped by 3 bases and J by 0 bases, with 7 bases between them.

The chain uses TRBV18 and TRBJ2-7, with TRBD2 matching 8 bases. The CDR3 is 15 amino acids. V dropped 0 bases and J dropped 6; count of bases not matched to a gene: 7. Germline CDR1 reads KGHSH; CDR2 reads LQKENI. The CDR3, as DNA: TGTGCCAGCTCACCACCCAGCGGGAGTGTCCGCGAGCAGTACTTC. Translation gives CASSPPSGSVREQYF. The variable domain in full, with the rest retrieved from reference TRBV18 and TRBJ2-7, is NAGVMQNPRHLVRRRGQEARLRCSPMKGHSHVYWYRQLPEEGLKFMVYLQKENIIDESGMPKERFSAEFPKEGPSILRIQQVVRGDSAAYFCASSPPSGSVREQYFGPGTRLTVT.

This chain connects TRBV6-5 to TRBJ2-7; D remains unclear. Trimming left V 7 bases short and J 3 bases short, with 13 bases between. Germline V gene sequence: CDR1 MNHEY, CDR2 SVGAGI. The CDR3 consists of 13 residues. CDR3 nucleotide sequence: TGTGCCAGCAATCCAGGCCTATACTACGAGCAGTACTTC. Protein: CASNPGLYYEQYF.

The chain carries TRBV7-3 and TRBJ2-2; no clear D gene. The V gene's germline CDR1 is SGHTA and CDR2 FQGTGA. V shed 0 bases and J shed 10 bases, with 9 bases lying between them. The CDR3 runs 13 residues. The DNA of the CDR3 is TGTGCCAGCAGCTTAACCCGCCGAGAGGAGCTGTTTTTT. It codes for CASSLTRREELFF.

V and J are TRBV18 and TRBJ1-3; TRBD1 aligns across 8 bases. The CDR3 spans 17 residues. V was clipped by 3 bases and J by 5 bases; unmatched bases: 12. Germline assignment: CDR1 KGHSH and CDR2 LQKENI. In nucleotides, the CDR3 is TGTGCCAGCTCACCTATAGCCTCACAGGGGGAACGAAACACCATATATTTT. As protein: CASSPIASQGERNTIYF.

V is TRBV19 and J is TRBJ1-3; tentative D call: TRBD1 (6 bases). CDR1 LNHDA and CDR2 SQIVND come from the germline V gene (reference sequence). Between the trimmed V and J ends, which lost 7 bases and 4 bases, there was a span of 20 bases. The CDR3 is 16 residues long. The CDR3: CASTRGGQGSGNTIYF. In DNA form, the CDR3 reads TGTGCCAGTACCCGAGGTGGGCAGGGGAGCGGAAACACCATATATTTT.